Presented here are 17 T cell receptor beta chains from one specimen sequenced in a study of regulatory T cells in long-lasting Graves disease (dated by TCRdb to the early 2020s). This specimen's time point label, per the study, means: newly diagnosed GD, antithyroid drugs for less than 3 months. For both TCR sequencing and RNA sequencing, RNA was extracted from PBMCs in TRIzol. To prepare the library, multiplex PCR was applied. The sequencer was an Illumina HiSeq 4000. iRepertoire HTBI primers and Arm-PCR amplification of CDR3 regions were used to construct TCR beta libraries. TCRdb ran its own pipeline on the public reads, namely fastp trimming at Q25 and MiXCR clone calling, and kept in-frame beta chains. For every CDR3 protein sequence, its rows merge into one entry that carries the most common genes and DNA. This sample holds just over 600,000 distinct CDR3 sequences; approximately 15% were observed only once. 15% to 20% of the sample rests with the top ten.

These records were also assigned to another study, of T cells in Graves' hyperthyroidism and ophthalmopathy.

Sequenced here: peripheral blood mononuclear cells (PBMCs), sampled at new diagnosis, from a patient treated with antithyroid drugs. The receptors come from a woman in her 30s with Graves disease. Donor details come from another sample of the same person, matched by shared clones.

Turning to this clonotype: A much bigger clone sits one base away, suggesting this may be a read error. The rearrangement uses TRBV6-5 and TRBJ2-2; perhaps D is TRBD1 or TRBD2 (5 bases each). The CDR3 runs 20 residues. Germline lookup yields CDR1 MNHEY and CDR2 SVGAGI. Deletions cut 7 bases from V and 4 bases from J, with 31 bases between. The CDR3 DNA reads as TGTGCCAGCACTCCAGCCGGGACCGAGAAAATGAACGCGAGCACCGGGGAGCTGTTTTTT. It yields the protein CASTPAGTEKMNASTGELFF.

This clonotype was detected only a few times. Here the CDR3 reads CASWTGPTGGYTF. The CDR3 DNA reads as TGTGCCAGTTGGACAGGGCCTACGGGGGGCTACACCTTC. The chain links TRBV27 to TRBJ1-2, with TRBD1 matching 8 bases. The CDR3 loop spans 13 amino acids. Germline CDR1 reads MNHEY; CDR2 reads SMNVEV (reference sequence). Trimming removed 9 bases from V and 8 bases from J; junction bases left unmatched: 11.

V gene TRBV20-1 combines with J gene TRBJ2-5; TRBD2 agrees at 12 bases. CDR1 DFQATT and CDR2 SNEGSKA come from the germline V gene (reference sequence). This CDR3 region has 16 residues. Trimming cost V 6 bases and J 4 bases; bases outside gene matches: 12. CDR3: CSAGRTSGMFGETQYF. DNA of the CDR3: TGCAGTGCCGGACGGACTAGCGGGATGTTCGGAGAGACCCAGTACTTC.

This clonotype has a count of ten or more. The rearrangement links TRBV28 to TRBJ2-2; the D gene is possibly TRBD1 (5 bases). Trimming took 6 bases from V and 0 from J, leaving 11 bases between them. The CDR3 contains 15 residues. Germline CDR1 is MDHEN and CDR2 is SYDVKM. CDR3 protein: CASRSTTANTGELFF. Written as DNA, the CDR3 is TGTGCCAGCAGATCCACGACAGCGAACACCGGGGAGCTGTTTTTT. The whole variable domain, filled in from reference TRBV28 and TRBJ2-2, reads DVKVTQSSRYLVKRTGEKVFLECVQDMDHENMFWYRQDPGLGLRLIYFSYDVKMKEKGDIPEGYSVSREKKERFSLILESASTNQTSMYLCASRSTTANTGELFFGEGSRLTVL.

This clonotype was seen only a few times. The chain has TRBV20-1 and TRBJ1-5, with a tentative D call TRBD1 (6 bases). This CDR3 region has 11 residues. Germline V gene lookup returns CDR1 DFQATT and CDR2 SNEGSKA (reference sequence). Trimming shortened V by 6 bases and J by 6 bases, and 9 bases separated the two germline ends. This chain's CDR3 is CSAGTFQPQHF. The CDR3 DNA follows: TGCAGTGCGGGGACATTTCAGCCCCAGCATTTT.

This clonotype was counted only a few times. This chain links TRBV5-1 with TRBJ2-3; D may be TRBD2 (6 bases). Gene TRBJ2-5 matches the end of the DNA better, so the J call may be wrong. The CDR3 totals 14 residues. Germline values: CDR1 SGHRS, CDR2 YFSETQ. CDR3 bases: TGCGCCAGCAGCTTGGCTCGTCTAGCGGAGACCCAGTACTTC. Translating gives CASSLARLAETQYF.

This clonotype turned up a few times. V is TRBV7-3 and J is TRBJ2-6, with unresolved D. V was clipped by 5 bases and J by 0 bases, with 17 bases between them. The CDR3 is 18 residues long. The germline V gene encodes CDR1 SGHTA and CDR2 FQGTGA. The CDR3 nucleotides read TGTGCCAGCAGCCCTACACCGAAGGACCTCTCTGGGGCCAACGTCCTGACTTTC. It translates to CASSPTPKDLSGANVLTF. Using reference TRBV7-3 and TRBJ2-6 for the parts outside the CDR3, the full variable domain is GAGVSQTPSNKVTEKGKYVELRCDPISGHTALYWYRQSLGQGPEFLIYFQGTGAADDSGLPNDRFFAVRPEGSVSTLKIQRTERGDSAVYLCASSPTPKDLSGANVLTFGAGSRLTVL.

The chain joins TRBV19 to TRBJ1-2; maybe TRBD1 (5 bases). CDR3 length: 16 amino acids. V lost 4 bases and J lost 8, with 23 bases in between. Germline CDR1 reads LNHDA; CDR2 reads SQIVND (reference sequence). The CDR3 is CASSTWTTAEGRGYTF. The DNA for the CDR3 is TGTGCCAGTAGTACCTGGACAACGGCTGAGGGGAGGGGCTACACCTTC.

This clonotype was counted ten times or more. CDR3 in amino acids: CASRVPGQGAYEQYF. CDR3 nucleotides: TGTGCCAGCAGGGTCCCGGGACAGGGAGCCTACGAGCAGTACTTC. The chain recombines TRBV28 with TRBJ2-7, with 9 bases that match TRBD1. V gave up 6 bases and J gave up 2 bases; unmatched junction bases: 8. Germline values: CDR1 MDHEN, CDR2 SYDVKM. The CDR3 runs to 15 residues. Drawing the rest from reference TRBV28 and TRBJ2-7, the complete variable domain is DVKVTQSSRYLVKRTGEKVFLECVQDMDHENMFWYRQDPGLGLRLIYFSYDVKMKEKGDIPEGYSVSREKKERFSLILESASTNQTSMYLCASRVPGQGAYEQYFGPGTRLTVT.

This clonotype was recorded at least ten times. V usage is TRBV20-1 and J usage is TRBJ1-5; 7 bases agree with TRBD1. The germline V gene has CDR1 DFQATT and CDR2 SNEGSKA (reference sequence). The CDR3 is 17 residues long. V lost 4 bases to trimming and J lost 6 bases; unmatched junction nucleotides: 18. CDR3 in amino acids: CSAKKGSWPGGPQPQHF. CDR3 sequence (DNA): TGCAGTGCTAAAAAGGGCTCCTGGCCAGGGGGACCTCAGCCCCAGCATTTT.

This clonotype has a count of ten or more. The CDR3, as DNA: TGTGCCAGCACGGACTACTCCTACGAGCAGTACTTC. Protein product: CASTDYSYEQYF. The V and J genes are TRBV6-1 and TRBJ2-7, with D perhaps TRBD2 (6 bases). The V and J ends lost 7 bases and 0 bases respectively, with 7 bases between them. The germline CDR1 and CDR2 sequences are MNHNS and SASEGT. The CDR3 extends over 12 amino acids.

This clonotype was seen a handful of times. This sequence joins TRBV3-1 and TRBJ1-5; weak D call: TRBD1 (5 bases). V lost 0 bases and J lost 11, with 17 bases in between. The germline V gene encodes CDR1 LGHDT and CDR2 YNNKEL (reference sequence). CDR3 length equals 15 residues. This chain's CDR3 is CASSQDTLSGGAQHF. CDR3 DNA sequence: TGTGCCAGCAGCCAAGATACCCTCAGCGGAGGGGCCCAGCATTTT.

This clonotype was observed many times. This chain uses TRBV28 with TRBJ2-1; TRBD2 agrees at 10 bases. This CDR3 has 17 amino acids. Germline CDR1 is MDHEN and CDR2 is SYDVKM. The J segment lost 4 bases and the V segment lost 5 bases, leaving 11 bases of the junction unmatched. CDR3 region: CASSPKRRTSGYNEQFF. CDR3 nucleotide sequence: TGTGCCAGCAGTCCTAAACGTCGGACTAGCGGTTACAATGAGCAGTTCTTC.

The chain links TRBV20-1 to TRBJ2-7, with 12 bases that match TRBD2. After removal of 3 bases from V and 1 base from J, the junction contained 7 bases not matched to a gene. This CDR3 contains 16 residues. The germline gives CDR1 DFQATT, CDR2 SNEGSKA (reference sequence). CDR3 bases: TGCAGTGCTAGGAGGACTAGCGGGACCTCTTCCTACGAGCAGTACTTC. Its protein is CSARRTSGTSSYEQYF.

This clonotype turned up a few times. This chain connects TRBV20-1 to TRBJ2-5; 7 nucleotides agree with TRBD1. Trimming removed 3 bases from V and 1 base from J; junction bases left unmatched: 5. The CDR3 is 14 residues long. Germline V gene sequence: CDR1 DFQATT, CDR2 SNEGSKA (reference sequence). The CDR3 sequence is CSASRGQIQETQYF. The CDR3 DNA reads TGCAGTGCTAGTAGGGGACAGATCCAAGAGACCCAGTACTTC.

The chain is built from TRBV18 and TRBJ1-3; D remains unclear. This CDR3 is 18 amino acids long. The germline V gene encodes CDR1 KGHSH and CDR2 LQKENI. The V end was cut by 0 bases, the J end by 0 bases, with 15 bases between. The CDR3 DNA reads TGTGCCAGCTCACCACCGTCTGGGCGTCTGCACTCTGGAAACACCATATATTTT. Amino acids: CASSPPSGRLHSGNTIYF. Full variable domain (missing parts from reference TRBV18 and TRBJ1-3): NAGVMQNPRHLVRRRGQEARLRCSPMKGHSHVYWYRQLPEEGLKFMVYLQKENIIDESGMPKERFSAEFPKEGPSILRIQQVVRGDSAAYFCASSPPSGRLHSGNTIYFGEGSWLTVV.

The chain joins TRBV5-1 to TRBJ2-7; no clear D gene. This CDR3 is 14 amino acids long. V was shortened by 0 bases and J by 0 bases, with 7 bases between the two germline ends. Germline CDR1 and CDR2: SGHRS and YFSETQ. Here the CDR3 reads CASSLAADSYEQYF. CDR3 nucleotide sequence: TGCGCCAGCAGCTTGGCCGCGGACTCCTACGAGCAGTACTTC.